The 2 T cell receptor beta chains below were found in one sample sequenced in a study of T cells in localized non-small cell lung cancer. Clones were sequenced by immunoSEQ multiplex PCR, and TCRdb holds only the in-frame ones, with some missing. The sample carries 28,000 or so clones, roughly 87% recorded once. The sequences come from peripheral blood, collected before any cancer treatment. The source of these receptors is a male donor aged 60 or over with stage I lung adenocarcinoma.

This rearrangement joins TRBV27 to TRBJ2-2; D possibly uses TRBD1 or TRBD2 (5 bases each). V lost 6 bases, J lost 7 bases, and 24 bases lay in between. Germline CDR1 reads MNHEY; CDR2 reads SMNVEV (reference sequence). The length of the CDR3 is 17 residues. The CDR3 DNA follows: TGTGCCAGCAGCCCACCCGGGACCGCCTTGGGAAACGGGGAGCTGTTTTTT. This sequence encodes CASSPPGTALGNGELFF.

This clone was detected once. The J gene is TRBJ2-3, the V gene TRBV11-2, with 9 bases aligning to TRBD2. Germline CDR1 and CDR2: SGHAT and FQNNGV. The CDR3 sequence is 16 residues long. V dropped 1 base and J dropped 1; count of bases not matched to a gene: 3. CDR3 loop: CASSLARTSGTDTQYF. CDR3 bases: TGTGCCAGCAGCTTAGCCAGGACTAGCGGCACAGATACGCAGTATTTT.